These 15 T cell receptor beta chains share one sample of origin, sequenced in a study of T cells in Graves' hyperthyroidism and ophthalmopathy. The source material, RNA transcripts, was used to amplify TCR beta CDR3 regions. The HTBI primer set was used in a first-round RT-PCR of the TCR CDR3. TCRdb re-called the multiplex PCR reads with MiXCR, one entry per CDR3 protein. The sample lists 500,000 or so distinct CDR3 sequences, roughly a sixth occurring once. Sequencing was carried out using blood. Receptor source: a woman aged 18-30 years with Graves' ophthalmopathy.

This clonotype was recorded at least ten times. This rearrangement joins TRBV7-2 to TRBJ2-7; no clear D gene. There are 14 residues in the CDR3. Per the germline V gene, CDR1 is SGHTA and CDR2 is FQGNSA. V was cut by 5 bases and J by 3 bases, with 14 bases left in between. CDR3 loop: CASSPMAASYEQYF. In nucleotides, the CDR3 is TGTGCCAGCAGCCCAATGGCCGCGAGCTACGAGCAGTACTTC.

This clonotype has a count of ten or more. This chain connects TRBV28 to TRBJ2-2; D ambiguous. The CDR3 is 18 amino acids. Deletions cut 2 bases from V and 2 bases from J, with 18 bases between. In germline, CDR1 is MDHEN, CDR2 SYDVKM. The CDR3 protein is CASSLAFVVAINTGELFF. The CDR3 DNA follows: TGTGCCAGCAGTTTAGCATTTGTGGTTGCGATAAACACCGGGGAGCTGTTTTTT. The full variable domain, completed using reference TRBV28 and TRBJ2-2, is DVKVTQSSRYLVKRTGEKVFLECVQDMDHENMFWYRQDPGLGLRLIYFSYDVKMKEKGDIPEGYSVSREKKERFSLILESASTNQTSMYLCASSLAFVVAINTGELFFGEGSRLTVL.

The sample holds one count of this clonotype. The V and J genes are TRBV20-1 and TRBJ1-1; D gene uncertain. There are 14 residues in the CDR3. The germline V gene has CDR1 DFQATT and CDR2 SNEGSKA (reference sequence). Deletions cut 1 base from V and 1 base from J, with 10 bases between. The CDR3 coding sequence is TGCAGTGCTAGAGGGGTGAGTTGGAACACTGAAGCTTTCTTT. This sequence encodes CSARGVSWNTEAFF.

In its sample, this clonotype was seen a few times. This sequence joins TRBV5-1 and TRBJ2-7; D possibly uses TRBD1 or TRBD2 (6 bases each). This CDR3 spans 15 amino acids. Trimming shortened V by 3 bases and J by 2 bases, and 15 bases separated the two germline ends. Germline-derived CDR1 and CDR2 are SGHRS and YFSETQ. CDR3 bases: TGCGCCAGCAGCTCCAGGGCGGGACAACCCTACGAGCAGTACTTC. It is translated as CASSSRAGQPYEQYF. Using reference TRBV5-1 and TRBJ2-7 for the parts outside the CDR3, the full variable domain is KAGVTQTPRYLIKTRGQQVTLSCSPISGHRSVSWYQQTPGQGLQFLFEYFSETQRNKGNFPGRFSGRQFSNSRSEMNVSTLELGDSALYLCASSSRAGQPYEQYFGPGTRLTVT.

This clonotype occurred many times. The chain links TRBV6-1 to TRBJ2-4, with D perhaps TRBD2 (5 bases). Per germline, CDR1 MNHNS and CDR2 SASEGT. This CDR3 has 17 residues. V lost 0 bases to trimming and J lost 3 bases, with 15 bases between them. CDR3 residues: CASSEAAGVSVKNIQYF. In nucleotides, the CDR3 is TGTGCCAGCAGTGAAGCGGCCGGGGTTTCGGTCAAAAACATTCAGTACTTC.

The sample holds many counts of this clonotype. V usage is TRBV20-1 and J usage is TRBJ2-7; D might be TRBD2 (6 bases). Trimming left V 0 bases short and J 3 bases short, with 18 bases between. Looked up from germline, CDR1 is DFQATT and CDR2 is SNEGSKA (reference sequence). The CDR3 has 16 amino acids. The CDR3 loop reads CSARERSLASFYEQYF. CDR3 DNA sequence: TGCAGTGCTAGAGAAAGGAGTCTAGCGTCGTTCTACGAGCAGTACTTC.

This clonotype was seen only a few times. This chain connects TRBV28 to TRBJ1-2; D is undetermined. This CDR3 has 12 residues. The V gene lost 8 bases and the J gene lost 4 bases, with 11 bases spanning the gap. CDR1 is MDHEN and CDR2 is SYDVKM in the germline V gene. This CDR3 is CASGPSSYGYTF. CDR3 bases: TGTGCCAGCGGCCCCTCATCCTATGGCTACACCTTC.

This clonotype has just a few counts. This chain joins TRBV6-4 and TRBJ1-1, with TRBD1 identical over 8 bases. CDR1 and CDR2 (germline): MRHNA, SNTAGT. CDR3 length: 13 amino acids. The V segment lost 3 bases and the J segment 10 bases; nucleotides outside the gene matches: 7. CDR3 sequence (DNA): TGTGCCAGCAGTGAGGGCGACAGGGGCGCAGCTTTCTTT. Its protein is CASSEGDRGAAFF.

This clonotype has a handful of counts. The genes are TRBV14 and TRBJ2-2; 8 bases align to TRBD1. CDR1 is SGHDN, CDR2 FVKESK, per germline. CDR3 length equals 17 residues. Trimming at V came to 1 base and at J to 4 bases, leaving 8 bases not matched to a gene. The CDR3 is CASSQGHGQGATGELFF. DNA of the CDR3: TGTGCCAGCAGCCAAGGCCACGGGCAGGGGGCCACCGGGGAGCTGTTTTTT.

This clonotype was seen repeatedly, ten times or more. The gene calls are TRBV27 and TRBJ2-5; 10 nucleotides line up with TRBD1. Trimming removed 5 bases from V and 2 bases from J; junction bases left unmatched: 5. The CDR3 contains 15 residues. The germline gives CDR1 MNHEY, CDR2 SMNVEV (reference sequence). The CDR3 sequence is CASSPWGQGQETQYF. CDR3 in DNA: TGTGCCAGCAGTCCTTGGGGACAGGGGCAAGAGACCCAGTACTTC.

This clonotype was seen many times. The V gene is TRBV6-5, the J gene TRBJ2-7; 8 bases match TRBD2. J lost 0 bases, V lost 0 bases, and 7 bases had no gene match. The germline V gene encodes CDR1 MNHEY and CDR2 SVGAGI. This CDR3 comprises 17 residues. The CDR3 bases are TGTGCCAGCAGTTACTCCGCATCAGGGACTAGCTCCTACGAGCAGTACTTC. Encoded protein: CASSYSASGTSSYEQYF.

This clonotype was detected only once. Relative to the germline gene, one junction end is altered; a read error may explain this. The chain uses TRBV27 and TRBJ2-7, with D possibly being TRBD1 or TRBD2 (7 bases each). Germline loops: CDR1 MNHEY, CDR2 SMNVEV (reference sequence). CDR3 length equals 14 residues. CDR3 region: CAGRGGTVYNEQYF. As DNA, the CDR3 is TGTGCCGGCAGGGGGGGAACGGTCTACAACGAGCAGTACTTC.

The chain has TRBV5-5 and TRBJ2-3; D gene unclear. V dropped 6 bases and J dropped 4 bases, with 18 bases sitting between them. CDR1 SGHKS and CDR2 YYEKEE come from the germline V gene (reference sequence). CDR3 length equals 15 residues. The CDR3 DNA reads as TGTGCCAGCACGGCCGGAGCGTGGGGTGCAGATACGCAGTATTTT. Amino acid sequence: CASTAGAWGADTQYF.

This chain joins TRBV7-9 and TRBJ2-7; the D call may be TRBD1 or TRBD2 (5 bases each). Germline CDR1 SEHNR, CDR2 FQNEAQ (reference sequence). V lost 3 bases and J 6 bases, leaving 24 bases between the germline ends. The CDR3 length is 17 residues. The CDR3 nucleotides read TGTGCCAGCAGCTTGGGACCCGACGAAGGAAAATCCCTCGAGCAGTACTTC. Amino acids: CASSLGPDEGKSLEQYF.

This clonotype was picked up many times. The chain joins TRBV30 to TRBJ1-1, with a tentative D call TRBD1 (6 bases). CDR1 and CDR2 (germline): GTSNPN, SVGIG (reference sequence). The V end was cut by 5 bases, the J end by 4 bases, with 17 bases between. The CDR3 extends over 14 amino acids. CDR3 nucleotides: TGTGCCTGGGCCTTAACACAGGGCGGCACTGAAGCTTTCTTT. Its protein product is CAWALTQGGTEAFF.